Each of the 20 T cell receptor beta chains below was sequenced from the same sample in a study of response to subunit inactivated influenza vaccine (dated by TCRdb to between 2018 and 2020). Libraries were built with RT-PCR. Sequencing was performed on an Illumina HiSeq 2500. TCRdb reprocessing: public reads trimmed at Q25 with fastp, clones called with MiXCR, in-frame beta chains kept. Each entry is one CDR3 protein sequence, shown with its most common DNA and genes. The sample yields around 570,000 distinct CDR3 sequences; about 11% were counted once. 9.5% to 11% of the sample belongs to the ten largest clones. These data also featured in a second study, about T cells expressing NK-cell markers. From the second report: The TCR beta cDNA libraries were made using 5'RACE template switching, a step that added both a universal primer site and unique molecular identifiers.

The sample was PBMCs from blood, taken on the day of vaccination. The receptors derive from a man aged 45-60 years who received an inactivated influenza vaccine. Donor details come from another sample of the same person, matched by shared clones.

The chain joins TRBV5-1 to TRBJ2-3; 13 nucleotides line up with TRBD2. The CDR3 is made up of 17 amino acids. Germline V lookup: CDR1 SGHRS, CDR2 YFSETQ. V trimming: 4 bases; J trimming: 4 bases; junction bases outside the gene matches: 9. The CDR3 is CASSLRLAGGVADTQYF. The CDR3 nucleotides read TGCGCCAGCAGCCTCAGACTAGCGGGAGGCGTGGCAGATACGCAGTATTTT.

The rearrangement joins TRBV5-1 to TRBJ1-1; no clear D gene. The CDR3 sequence is 14 residues long. Germline V gene lookup returns CDR1 SGHRS and CDR2 YFSETQ. V gave up 1 base and J gave up 0 bases, with 7 bases separating them. For the CDR3, the DNA is TGCGCCAGCAGCTTGTGGGAGGTGAACACTGAAGCTTTCTTT. Translated: CASSLWEVNTEAFF.

The J gene is TRBJ2-1, the V gene TRBV7-2; TRBD1 agrees at 9 bases. Germline V gene sequence: CDR1 SGHTA, CDR2 FQGNSA. The CDR3 totals 15 residues. Trimming removed 0 bases from V and 5 bases from J; junction bases left unmatched: 2. CDR3 nucleotides: TGTGCCAGCAGCTTAGCCGGGACAGGGAACAATGAGCAGTTCTTC. Translation: CASSLAGTGNNEQFF.

Regarding this clonotype: The junction shows a germline mismatch at one end, possibly a read error. The V call is TRBV12-3 or TRBV12-4, the J call TRBJ2-1; the D is unclear. CDR3 length: 16 amino acids. Here the CDR3 reads CVSSLAPGSSYNEQFF. CDR3 coding DNA: TGTGTCAGCAGTTTAGCTCCCGGCAGCTCCTACAATGAGCAGTTCTTC.

The chain carries TRBV5-4 and TRBJ2-5; TRBD1 agrees at 7 bases. This CDR3 has 15 residues. V lost 5 bases and J lost 1; bases outside the gene matches: 8. The germline V gene encodes CDR1 SGHNT and CDR2 YYREEE (reference sequence). In DNA form, the CDR3 reads TGTGCCAGCAGTTGGCAGGGGGTCAGCCAAGAGACCCAGTACTTC. It yields the protein CASSWQGVSQETQYF.

With respect to this clonotype: Compared with germline, one end of the junction differs, possibly owing to a read error. V and J are TRBV7-2 and TRBJ2-5; D remains unclear. CDR3 length: 12 amino acids. Germline V gene sequence: CDR1 SGHTA, CDR2 FQGNSA. This CDR3 reads CASSLAKKTLYF. As DNA, the CDR3 is TGTGCCAGCAGCTTAGCGAAAAAGACCCTGTACTTC.

The chain's CDR3 is CASSQDDVRGGLSYEQYF. CDR3 coding DNA: TGCGCCAGCAGCCAAGATGATGTGAGAGGGGGACTATCCTACGAGCAGTACTTC. The chain carries TRBV4-1 and TRBJ2-7; D may be TRBD2 (7 bases). The CDR3 sequence is 18 residues long. Germline values: CDR1 MGHRA, CDR2 YSYEKL. V dropped 0 bases and J dropped 1 base, with 19 bases sitting between them.

The CDR3 sequence: CSAGWGSTDTQYF. The CDR3 nucleotides read TGCAGCGCGGGGTGGGGGAGCACAGATACGCAGTATTTT. The rearrangement uses TRBV29-1 and TRBJ2-3; D tentatively reads TRBD1 or TRBD2 (5 bases each). The CDR3 contains 13 residues. Trimming pared 7 bases from V and 0 bases from J, leaving 11 bases between. Germline CDR1 is SQVTM and CDR2 is ANQGSEA.

Many counts were recorded for this clonotype. The rearrangement joins TRBV5-6 to TRBJ1-5, with 9 positions matching TRBD1. Germline CDR1 is SGHDT and CDR2 is YYEEEE. V lost 7 bases, J lost 1 base, and 6 bases stayed unmatched. This CDR3 comprises 15 residues. The CDR3 DNA reads as TGTGCCAGCTCCTTAGGGACAGGGAGCAATCAGCCCCAGCATTTT. This translates into CASSLGTGSNQPQHF.

This clonotype was picked up a small number of times. The chain combines TRBV10-3 with TRBJ2-3; 9 positions agree with TRBD2. The CDR3 runs 16 residues. The J segment lost 0 bases and the V segment lost 7 bases, leaving 8 bases of the junction unmatched. Germline V gene sequence: CDR1 ENHRY, CDR2 SYGVKD. The DNA for the CDR3 is TGTGCCATCACGGGGTCTAGCGGGGCTAGCACAGATACGCAGTATTTT. Translated, it gives CAITGSSGASTDTQYF.

J is TRBJ1-6 and V is TRBV20-1; D gene unclear. Trimming took off 0 bases at V and 5 bases at J, with 8 bases between the two ends. The CDR3 runs to 14 residues. Germline CDR1 and CDR2: DFQATT and SNEGSKA (reference sequence). CDR3 amino acids: CSAREKFNNSPLHF. The DNA of the CDR3 is TGCAGTGCTAGAGAAAAGTTTAATAATTCACCCCTCCACTTT.

This CDR3 reads CSVAGDSYEQYF. As DNA, the CDR3 is TGCAGTGTGGCCGGGGACTCCTACGAGCAGTACTTC. This rearrangement joins TRBV20-1 to TRBJ2-7; tentative D call: TRBD2 (5 bases). The V and J ends lost 7 bases and 0 bases respectively, with 10 bases between them. Per the germline V gene, CDR1 is DFQATT and CDR2 is SNEGSKA (reference sequence). CDR3 size: 12 residues.

This clonotype occurred a few times. The J gene is TRBJ1-1, the V gene TRBV13, with D unresolved. The CDR3 spans 13 residues. V was clipped by 8 bases and J by 3 bases, with 13 bases between them. The germline gives CDR1 PRHDT, CDR2 FYEKMQ (reference sequence). The CDR3 is CASQKWGDTEAFF. Written as DNA, the CDR3 is TGTGCCAGCCAGAAATGGGGAGACACTGAAGCTTTCTTT.

This clonotype was detected ten times or more. V is TRBV24-1 and J is TRBJ2-1, with D maybe TRBD2 (6 bases). The germline gives CDR1 KGHDR, CDR2 SFDVKD. The V end lost 9 bases, the J end lost 4 bases, and 6 bases lay between the germline ends. The CDR3 spans 11 residues. In DNA form, the CDR3 reads TGTGCCACCGGGGGGTACAATGAGCAGTTCTTC. Translated, it gives CATGGYNEQFF.

This clonotype showed up just once. This chain uses TRBV2 with TRBJ1-6; D is possibly TRBD1 (5 bases). The CDR3 loop spans 11 amino acids. V was pared by 6 bases and J by 14 bases, with 11 bases between. CDR1 and CDR2 from the germline V gene are SNHLY and FYNNEI. The CDR3 protein is CASSEAQALHF. The DNA of the CDR3 is TGTGCCAGCAGCGAGGCACAGGCCCTCCACTTT.

In its sample, this clonotype was seen a few times. The chain links TRBV20-1 to TRBJ1-1; D is possibly TRBD1 (5 bases). This CDR3 is 14 amino acids long. The V and J ends lost 0 bases and 4 bases respectively, with 12 bases between them. CDR1 and CDR2 from the germline V gene are DFQATT and SNEGSKA (reference sequence). The CDR3: CSARDPQGGTEAFF. In DNA form, the CDR3 reads TGCAGTGCTAGAGATCCCCAGGGTGGCACTGAAGCTTTCTTT.

This clonotype was detected ten times or more. V and J are TRBV12-3 or TRBV12-4 and TRBJ2-1; D remains unclear. The germline V and J ends were trimmed by 8 bases and 4 bases, with 6 bases remaining between them. CDR3 size: 11 residues. For the CDR3, the DNA is TGTGCCAGCGGGGTATACAATGAGCAGTTCTTC. This gives the protein CASGVYNEQFF.

The rearrangement links TRBV7-2 to TRBJ1-5; 8 bases map to TRBD1. Germline lookup yields CDR1 SGHTA and CDR2 FQGNSA. The CDR3 is 15 residues long. The junction had 10 bases not matched to a gene; V was cut back by 6 bases and J by 6 bases. This CDR3 reads CASSAGGTGRQPQHF. CDR3 bases: TGTGCCAGCAGTGCCGGAGGGACAGGACGTCAGCCCCAGCATTTT.

This clonotype has only a few counts. The rearrangement joins TRBV6-5 to TRBJ2-3; the D gene is possibly TRBD2 (6 bases). Trimming stripped 2 bases from V and 2 bases from J, with 14 bases between. The CDR3 extends over 16 amino acids. Germline values: CDR1 MNHEY, CDR2 SVGAGI. The CDR3 loop is CASSYTGTLHTDTQYF. The CDR3 coding sequence is TGTGCCAGCAGTTACACCGGGACTCTTCACACAGATACGCAGTATTTT.

This sequence joins TRBV6-1 and TRBJ2-2; 7 nucleotides match TRBD1. CDR1 is MNHNS, CDR2 SASEGT, per germline. CDR3 length: 16 amino acids. The V gene end was trimmed by 5 bases and the J gene end by 3 bases; junction bases not matched to a gene: 9. CDR3 in DNA: TGTGCCAGCAGTACCCGGACAGGTCCCCACACCGGGGAGCTGTTTTTT. This translates into CASSTRTGPHTGELFF.